The entry that follows covers one T cell receptor (beta chain) sequence. V was clipped by 1 base and J by 4 bases, with 12 bases between them. The germline V gene has CDR1 SGHTS and CDR2 YDEGEE. This CDR3 has 15 residues. This sample is part of a study of cytomegalovirus exposure and HLA in healthy donors. The primer mix had 60 Vbeta and 13 Jbeta primers. Sequencing was performed with immunoSEQ multiplex PCR; in TCRdb, only in-frame clones are kept and a portion is missing. The sample lists 150,000 to 200,000 clones, around 80% occurring once. The sample comprised PBMCs. This chain uses TRBV5-8 with TRBJ2-1, with a possible D match to TRBD1 (5 bases). The sequence was obtained from a woman younger than 45 in good health and CMV-seronegative. The CDR3, as DNA: TGTGCCAGCAGCTTGCGCAGGGTCCTATACAATGAGCAGTTCTTC. Amino acid sequence: CASSLRRVLYNEQFF.